Each of the 29 T cell receptor beta chains below was sequenced from the same sample in a study of T cell responses to AZD1222 COVID-19 vaccine. Produced via immunoSEQ multiplex PCR; TCRdb's table is partial and in-frame only. The listing contains over 140,000 clones. Sequenced sample: peripheral blood. All receptors derive from an adult in good health.

The chain has TRBV5-1 and TRBJ1-2; 8 bases line up with TRBD1. This CDR3 comprises 18 residues. The trim removed 3 bases at V and 2 bases at J, leaving 15 bases unmatched. Germline V gene data show CDR1 as SGHRS and CDR2 as YFSETQ. Here the CDR3 reads CASSSGIRTGIGNYGYTF. The DNA for the CDR3 is TGCGCCAGCAGCTCAGGGATAAGGACAGGGATAGGAAACTATGGCTACACCTTC. The entire variable domain, with the rest obtained from reference TRBV5-1 and TRBJ1-2, is as follows: KAGVTQTPRYLIKTRGQQVTLSCSPISGHRSVSWYQQTPGQGLQFLFEYFSETQRNKGNFPGRFSGRQFSNSRSEMNVSTLELGDSALYLCASSSGIRTGIGNYGYTFGSGTRLTVV.

This chain joins TRBV18 and TRBJ2-5; TRBD1 matches at 7 bases. Germline V gene sequence: CDR1 KGHSH, CDR2 LQKENI. Trimming took 3 bases from V and 0 from J; bases not matched to a gene: 4. This CDR3 has 15 residues. The DNA for the CDR3 is TGTGCCAGCTCACCTCTGACAGGGTACCAAGAGACCCAGTACTTC. This translates into CASSPLTGYQETQYF.

V is TRBV15 and J is TRBJ2-7, with TRBD1 matching 8 bases. Losses at the gene ends were 3 bases for V and 7 bases for J; bases not matched to a gene: 5. Germline V gene sequence: CDR1 LNHNV, CDR2 YYDKDF (reference sequence). The length of the CDR3 is 13 residues. The DNA of the CDR3 is TGTGCCACCAGCAGGGACAGGGACCTGGAGCAGTACTTC. Protein sequence: CATSRDRDLEQYF.

The chain carries TRBV4-1 and TRBJ1-2, with 7 positions matching TRBD1. Germline V gene sequence: CDR1 MGHRA, CDR2 YSYEKL. V was pared by 0 bases and J by 6 bases, with 7 bases of the junction left unmatched. This CDR3 spans 15 amino acids. CDR3 in amino acids: CASSQERGPGDGYTF. The CDR3 coding sequence is TGCGCCAGCAGCCAAGAAAGGGGGCCCGGGGATGGCTACACCTTC.

This chain links TRBV5-6 with TRBJ2-3, with 11 bases identical to TRBD2. CDR3 size: 18 residues. V was clipped by 1 base and J by 0 bases; unmatched bases: 7. Per germline, CDR1 SGHDT and CDR2 YYEEEE. CDR3 region: CASSLLVAGGTSTDTQYF. The CDR3 DNA sequence: TGTGCCAGCAGCTTGCTGGTAGCGGGGGGGACTAGCACAGATACGCAGTATTTT.

The gene calls are TRBV5-1 and TRBJ1-5; D remains ambiguous. CDR3 length: 13 amino acids. Trimming pared 1 base from V and 3 bases from J, leaving 5 bases between. Germline lookup yields CDR1 SGHRS and CDR2 YFSETQ. CDR3 amino acids: CASSLYTNQPQHF. DNA for the CDR3: TGCGCCAGCAGCTTGTATACCAATCAGCCCCAGCATTTT.

This sequence joins TRBV7-3 and TRBJ2-5; D may match TRBD1 or TRBD2 (7 bases each). The CDR3 spans 14 residues. Germline V lookup: CDR1 SGHTA, CDR2 FQGTGA. Deletions cut 2 bases from V and 3 bases from J, with 10 bases between. The CDR3 DNA follows: TGTGCCAGCAGCTTACAGGGGGGGAAAGAGACCCAGTACTTC. Its protein product is CASSLQGGKETQYF.

The rearrangement uses TRBV28 and TRBJ1-2, with D possibly TRBD1 on 6 matching bases. CDR1 is MDHEN, CDR2 SYDVKM, per germline. V lost 6 bases to trimming and J lost 0 bases, with 26 bases between them. This CDR3 is 19 amino acids long. The CDR3 region has the DNA TGTGCCAGCAGCCCCCTTTGGGTTATACAGGGATTCACTAACTATGGCTACACCTTC. This translates into CASSPLWVIQGFTNYGYTF.

The chain recombines TRBV12-5 with TRBJ2-1; D unclear. V was shortened by 6 bases and J by 2 bases, with 11 bases between the two germline ends. CDR1 and CDR2 from the germline V gene are LGHNT and FRNRAP. This CDR3 has 14 amino acids. Here the CDR3 reads CASGPDSAYNEQFF. CDR3 nucleotide sequence: TGTGCTAGTGGCCCCGACTCAGCCTACAATGAGCAGTTCTTC.

The chain joins TRBV5-4 to TRBJ1-5, with D possibly being TRBD1 (6 bases). This CDR3 has 13 residues. Trimming cost V 4 bases and J 13 bases, with 18 bases left between them. The germline gives CDR1 SGHNT, CDR2 YYREEE (reference sequence). CDR3 DNA sequence: TGTGCCAGCAGCCCTGAAAGGTCCGGGACACAGCATTTT. Residues: CASSPERSGTQHF.

The rearrangement joins TRBV6-5 to TRBJ1-3; TRBD1 matches at 9 bases. The CDR3 consists of 14 residues. Trimming took 6 bases from V and 3 from J; bases not matched to a gene: 3. Germline-derived CDR1 and CDR2 are MNHEY and SVGAGI. CDR3 DNA sequence: TGTGCCAGCAGGGACAGGGGTGTTGGAAACACCATATATTTT. Encoded protein: CASRDRGVGNTIYF.

The V and J genes are TRBV9 and TRBJ2-7; D perhaps matches TRBD1 (6 bases). V lost 2 bases and J lost 5, with 17 bases in between. The CDR3 extends over 15 amino acids. Germline V CDR1 and CDR2: SGDLS, YYNGEE. The CDR3 bases are TGTGCCAGCAGCGTCGGGACATTGCTTGGGGACGAGCAGTACTTC. This sequence encodes CASSVGTLLGDEQYF.

V usage is TRBV2 and J usage is TRBJ2-7; D perhaps matches TRBD1 (6 bases). The V gene's germline CDR1 is SNHLY and CDR2 FYNNEI. The CDR3 is 18 residues long. The V end lost 4 bases, the J end lost 2 bases, and 24 bases lay between the germline ends. The CDR3 sequence: CASSAQAGAGLHAYEQYF. DNA for the CDR3: TGTGCCAGCAGTGCTCAGGCAGGGGCAGGACTTCACGCCTACGAGCAGTACTTC.

The chain combines TRBV6-4 with TRBJ1-2; D remains ambiguous. The V gene lost 6 bases and the J gene lost 4 bases, with 18 bases spanning the gap. CDR1 and CDR2 (germline): MRHNA, SNTAGT. The CDR3 consists of 15 residues. The CDR3 region has the DNA TGTGCCAGCAGCCCTTCCCCCGGGGAGTCCTATGGCTACACCTTC. Protein: CASSPSPGESYGYTF.

The chain recombines TRBV2 with TRBJ2-2; D possibly corresponds to TRBD2 (6 bases). The CDR3 extends over 14 amino acids. Deletions cut 5 bases from V and 6 bases from J, with 13 bases between. Per germline, CDR1 SNHLY and CDR2 FYNNEI. This CDR3 is CASSWGGVAGELFF. In DNA form, the CDR3 reads TGTGCCAGCAGTTGGGGCGGGGTGGCCGGGGAGCTGTTTTTT.

The chain has TRBV27 and TRBJ1-1; no clear D. This CDR3 comprises 15 residues. The germline V gene encodes CDR1 MNHEY and CDR2 SMNVEV (reference sequence). V lost 2 bases, J lost 1 base, and 11 bases lay in between. In DNA form, the CDR3 reads TGTGCCAGCAGTTTAGGGGTCGCTGGGAACACTGAAGCTTTCTTT. This encodes CASSLGVAGNTEAFF.

V usage is TRBV30 and J usage is TRBJ1-6; 9 bases are a match to TRBD1. CDR1 and CDR2 from the germline V gene are GTSNPN and SVGIG (reference sequence). The CDR3 totals 14 residues. J gave up 9 bases and V 5 bases, and 8 bases lay outside the gene matches. CDR3 DNA: TGTGCCTGGGCGGACAGGGGCTACGGTTCACCCCTCCACTTT. Translating it yields CAWADRGYGSPLHF.

The chain carries TRBV7-9 and TRBJ2-7, with D perhaps assigned TRBD1 or TRBD2 (6 bases each). CDR3 length: 16 residues. Germline-derived CDR1 and CDR2 are SEHNR and FQNEAQ (reference sequence). With 6 bases removed from V and 0 bases from J, the gap between germline ends came to 18 bases. The CDR3: CASRGVEGGFSYEQYF. The CDR3 DNA reads TGTGCCAGCAGGGGAGTGGAGGGGGGTTTCTCCTACGAGCAGTACTTC.

The V call is TRBV4-1, the J call TRBJ1-6; 8 bases align to TRBD1. Germline-derived CDR1 and CDR2 are MGHRA and YSYEKL. V was clipped by 0 bases and J by 0 bases; unmatched bases: 16. CDR3 length: 22 residues. CDR3 in amino acids: CASSQDIREGQGYSSYNSPLHF. In nucleotides, the CDR3 is TGCGCCAGCAGCCAAGATATAAGGGAAGGACAGGGTTACAGCTCCTATAATTCACCCCTCCACTTT.

This rearrangement joins TRBV9 to TRBJ1-5, with D unclear. From germline, CDR1 is SGDLS and CDR2 YYNGEE. This CDR3 comprises 13 residues. The V and J ends lost 3 bases and 7 bases respectively, with 11 bases between them. CDR3: CASSAGLWQPQHF. DNA for the CDR3: TGTGCCAGCAGCGCCGGTTTGTGGCAGCCCCAGCATTTT.

The chain has TRBV28 and TRBJ1-1; TRBD1 matches 7 bases. Germline V gene sequence: CDR1 MDHEN, CDR2 SYDVKM. V gave up 3 bases and J gave up 3 bases; unmatched junction bases: 7. The CDR3 is 15 amino acids. CDR3 bases: TGTGCCAGCAGTTTGAGTAGGGGGCTGGACACTGAAGCTTTCTTT. It specifies CASSLSRGLDTEAFF.

This chain links TRBV7-2 with TRBJ2-5; 7 bases fit TRBD1. Germline values: CDR1 SGHTA, CDR2 FQGNSA. V shed 0 bases, J shed 5 bases, and the junction held 6 bases outside the gene matches. The CDR3 has 15 residues. The CDR3: CASSLAVGGRETQYF. The CDR3 nucleotides read TGTGCCAGCAGCTTAGCGGTAGGGGGCAGGGAGACCCAGTACTTC.

This chain uses TRBV2 with TRBJ2-3, with a tentative D call TRBD1 (6 bases). Trimming took 3 bases from V and 4 from J, leaving 8 bases between them. There are 13 residues in the CDR3. The V gene's germline CDR1 is SNHLY and CDR2 FYNNEI. The CDR3 bases are TGTGCCAGCAGTGACAGGGGTCCAGATACGCAGTATTTT. Residues: CASSDRGPDTQYF. The full variable domain, rest sourced from reference TRBV2 and TRBJ2-3, is EPEVTQTPSHQVTQMGQEVILRCVPISNHLYFYWYRQILGQKVEFLVSFYNNEISEKSEIFDDQFSVERPDGSNFTLKIRSTKLEDSAMYFCASSDRGPDTQYFGPGTRLTVL.

This chain joins TRBV7-2 and TRBJ2-2; 10 positions agree with TRBD2. The V segment lost 6 bases and the J segment 4 bases; nucleotides outside the gene matches: 11. This CDR3 has 17 residues. The germline gives CDR1 SGHTA, CDR2 FQGNSA. This CDR3 reads CASSLSNSGGFTGELFF. In DNA, the CDR3 is TGTGCCAGCAGTTTAAGCAATAGCGGGGGGTTCACCGGGGAGCTGTTTTTT.

This chain joins TRBV6-5 and TRBJ2-7; TRBD1 matches at 8 bases. J was trimmed by 2 bases and V by 6 bases; bases with no gene match: 9. This CDR3 has 15 residues. Looked up from germline, CDR1 is MNHEY and CDR2 is SVGAGI. CDR3 loop: CASSQPGQVPYEQYF. The CDR3, as DNA: TGTGCCAGCAGCCAGCCGGGACAGGTACCCTACGAGCAGTACTTC.

CDR3 in amino acids: CASSAGRTNTEAFF. CDR3 nucleotides: TGTGCCAGCAGCGCGGGGCGAACGAACACTGAAGCTTTCTTT. The rearrangement links TRBV2 to TRBJ1-1; a possible D gene is TRBD1 (5 bases). In germline, CDR1 is SNHLY, CDR2 FYNNEI. Trimming cost V 6 bases and J 1 base, with 12 bases left between them. The CDR3 sequence is 14 residues long.

The chain carries TRBV15 and TRBJ1-1; D possibly corresponds to TRBD1 (5 bases). The CDR3 totals 13 residues. Trimming took off 5 bases at V and 6 bases at J, with 13 bases between the two ends. Germline-derived CDR1 and CDR2 are LNHNV and YYDKDF (reference sequence). DNA for the CDR3: TGTGCCACCAGCCCGTTTCCGGGGGCTGAAGCTTTCTTT. It encodes CATSPFPGAEAFF.

V gene TRBV6-5 combines with J gene TRBJ1-3; D is uncertain. Trimming pared 6 bases from V and 9 bases from J, leaving 9 bases between. The CDR3 is 11 amino acids. Germline V CDR1 and CDR2: MNHEY, SVGAGI. The CDR3 DNA sequence: TGTGCCAGCAGGTGGCCGGGCACCATATATTTT. It encodes CASRWPGTIYF.

The gene calls are TRBV5-1 and TRBJ1-1, with D uncertain. V was trimmed by 4 bases and J by 0 bases, leaving 7 bases between them. The CDR3 covers 13 residues. Germline V gene lookup returns CDR1 SGHRS and CDR2 YFSETQ. DNA of the CDR3: TGCGCCAGCAGCACCACCCTGAACACTGAAGCTTTCTTT. Translating it yields CASSTTLNTEAFF. Complete variable domain (other parts from reference TRBV5-1 and TRBJ1-1): KAGVTQTPRYLIKTRGQQVTLSCSPISGHRSVSWYQQTPGQGLQFLFEYFSETQRNKGNFPGRFSGRQFSNSRSEMNVSTLELGDSALYLCASSTTLNTEAFFGQGTRLTVV.